This passage covers 22 T cell receptor beta chains from one sample sequenced in a study of blood T cell repertoires in COVID-19 (dated by TCRdb to the early 2020s). Library generation was performed with the immunoSEQ multiplex PCR assay. In TCRdb, the immuneACCESS table is reduced to in-frame sequences with V and J assigned. These tables do not hold every clone; where another copy was compared, an unresolved V gene accounts for under half, and the others remain unexplained. This sample is represented by tens of thousands of clones; about 92% of them were singletons. The ten largest clones capture about 31% of the sample. The sample was peripheral blood. Every receptor here comes from a man between 65 and 85 years old with active COVID-19.

The V and J genes are TRBV19 and TRBJ2-7, with 12 bases lining up with TRBD2. CDR3 length equals 18 residues. CDR1 is LNHDA, CDR2 SQIVND, per germline (reference sequence). Trimming cost V 0 bases and J 4 bases; bases outside gene matches: 10. CDR3: CASSIDLAGGPRVYEQYF. Here the CDR3 DNA reads TGTGCCAGTAGTATAGACCTAGCGGGAGGGCCGAGAGTTTACGAGCAGTACTTC.

The genes are TRBV2 and TRBJ2-7; the match to TRBD1 covers 8 bases. The CDR3 runs 14 residues. CDR1 is SNHLY, CDR2 FYNNEI, per germline. J was trimmed by 4 bases and V by 9 bases; bases with no gene match: 11. The CDR3 reads CASTQGGRSYEQYF. In nucleotides, the CDR3 is TGTGCCAGTACACAGGGGGGTCGAAGTTACGAGCAGTACTTC.

The V gene is TRBV27, the J gene TRBJ2-7; D perhaps matches TRBD1 (6 bases). Between the trimmed V and J ends, which lost 6 bases and 2 bases, there was a span of 11 bases. The CDR3 totals 13 residues. Germline CDR1 reads MNHEY; CDR2 reads SMNVEV (reference sequence). DNA of the CDR3: TGTGCCAGCAGCTTACAGGGTACCTACGAGCAGTACTTC. As protein: CASSLQGTYEQYF.

V gene TRBV4-3 combines with J gene TRBJ1-4; no firm D call. The CDR3 extends over 15 amino acids. V lost 4 bases and J 0 bases, leaving 9 bases between the germline ends. CDR1 and CDR2 (germline): LGHNA, YSLEER. CDR3 residues: CASSLRHSTNEKLFF. In DNA form, the CDR3 reads TGCGCCAGCAGCCTCCGACACTCAACTAATGAAAAACTGTTTTTT.

There are a few counts of this clone. V gene TRBV19 combines with J gene TRBJ2-7; 9 bases agree with TRBD2. The ends lost 3 bases at V and 3 bases at J; junction bases unmatched: 24. Germline loops: CDR1 LNHDA, CDR2 SQIVND (reference sequence). The CDR3 spans 21 residues. The CDR3 protein is CASSMSPIWSGRSFHLYEQYF. The DNA for the CDR3 is TGTGCCAGTAGTATGTCCCCCATTTGGAGCGGGAGGTCCTTCCACCTCTACGAGCAGTACTTC.

This chain joins TRBV6-6 and TRBJ1-5, with 8 bases matching TRBD1. Germline CDR1 is MNHNY and CDR2 is SVGAGI (reference sequence). The J segment lost 7 bases and the V segment lost 6 bases, leaving 11 bases of the junction unmatched. This CDR3 region has 15 residues. For the CDR3, the DNA is TGTGCCAGCAGCATAAGAGGACAGGGTCAACAGCCCCAGCATTTT. It codes for CASSIRGQGQQPQHF.

The CDR3 region is CASSIHRGPGELFF. CDR3 sequence (DNA): TGTGCCAGCAGCATACACAGGGGGCCCGGGGAGCTGTTTTTT. The chain links TRBV14 to TRBJ2-2; the match to TRBD1 covers 9 bases. From germline, CDR1 is SGHDN and CDR2 FVKESK. V shed 5 bases, J shed 6 bases, and the junction held 4 bases outside the gene matches. The CDR3 extends over 14 amino acids.

The genes are TRBV3-1 (or the pseudogene TRBV3-2) and TRBJ2-7, with no clear D. This CDR3 comprises 11 residues. The V end lost 9 bases, the J end lost 6 bases, and 12 bases lay between the germline ends. Germline CDR1 reads LGHDT; CDR2 reads YNNKEL (reference sequence). CDR3 nucleotides: TGTGCCAGAGACAAATTTTGCGAGCAGTACTTC. This encodes CARDKFCEQYF.

The chain uses TRBV3-1 (or the pseudogene TRBV3-2) and TRBJ2-1; 14 nucleotides match TRBD2. Per the germline V gene, CDR1 is LGHDT and CDR2 is YNNKEL (reference sequence). The CDR3 spans 16 residues. V shed 0 bases, J shed 9 bases, and the junction held 4 bases outside the gene matches. CDR3 amino acids: CASSQEGLAGGTEQFF. The CDR3 coding sequence is TGTGCCAGCAGCCAAGAAGGACTAGCGGGAGGAACTGAGCAGTTCTTC.

The gene calls are TRBV9 and TRBJ2-3, with 9 nucleotides matching TRBD2. After removal of 2 bases from V and 1 base from J, the junction contained 2 bases not matched to a gene. The CDR3 runs 15 residues. Germline V lookup: CDR1 SGDLS, CDR2 YYNGEE. The CDR3 reads CASSVQRGGTDTQYF. CDR3 sequence (DNA): TGTGCCAGCAGCGTCCAGCGGGGGGGCACAGATACGCAGTATTTT.

The chain couples TRBV15 to TRBJ2-7, with D perhaps matching TRBD2 (5 bases). The CDR3 totals 14 residues. Germline-derived CDR1 and CDR2 are LNHNV and YYDKDF (reference sequence). V lost 6 bases to trimming and J lost 0 bases, with 12 bases between them. The CDR3 nucleotides read TGTGCCACCAGTCTCGGACTGGACTCCTACGAGCAGTACTTC. The encoded protein is CATSLGLDSYEQYF. Supplemented by reference TRBV15 and TRBJ2-7, the full variable domain reads DAMVIQNPRYQVTQFGKPVTLSCSQTLNHNVMYWYQQKSSQAPKLLFHYYDKDFNNEADTPDNFQSRRPNTSFCFLDIRSPGLGDTAMYLCATSLGLDSYEQYFGPGTRLTVT.

The chain combines TRBV11-2 with TRBJ2-6; 7 bases are shared with TRBD1. Germline V gene data show CDR1 as SGHAT and CDR2 as FQNNGV. V was pared by 4 bases and J by 1 base, with 7 bases of the junction left unmatched. The CDR3 is made up of 17 amino acids. The CDR3 bases are TGTGCCAGCAGCTCTACCCCACAGGGGTCTGGGGCCAACGTCCTGACTTTC. Amino acid sequence: CASSSTPQGSGANVLTF.

This chain connects TRBV7-2 to TRBJ1-1, with 7 bases lining up with TRBD1. The CDR3 contains 12 residues. CDR1 and CDR2 from the germline V gene are SGHTA and FQGNSA. V lost 3 bases, J lost 11 bases, and 6 bases stayed unmatched. DNA for the CDR3: TGTGCCAGCAGCTTCTCCAGGGGGGAGGCTTTCTTT. Translation gives CASSFSRGEAFF.

The chain employs TRBV7-2 and TRBJ2-1; 10 positions agree with TRBD1. CDR1 is SGHTA, CDR2 FQGNSA, per germline. The CDR3 runs to 15 residues. The V segment lost 4 bases and the J segment 8 bases; nucleotides outside the gene matches: 8. The CDR3 DNA reads TGTGCCAGCAGCTCCCCGGGACAGGGGACCCATGAGCAGTTCTTC. Protein sequence: CASSSPGQGTHEQFF.

The gene calls are TRBV18 and TRBJ1-1, with 9 bases aligning to TRBD1. Unmatched junction bases numbered 4, after V lost 8 bases and J lost 3 bases. Germline V gene sequence: CDR1 KGHSH, CDR2 LQKENI. This CDR3 region has 13 residues. Written as DNA, the CDR3 is TGTGCCAGCCAACAGGGGGCGGACACTGAAGCTTTCTTT. The encoded protein is CASQQGADTEAFF.

The chain carries TRBV7-2 and TRBJ2-7, with D possibly being TRBD1 (6 bases). CDR1 is SGHTA and CDR2 is FQGNSA in the germline V gene. The V end lost 5 bases, the J end lost 6 bases, and 14 bases lay between the germline ends. This CDR3 comprises 13 residues. CDR3 loop: CASSLGAGVEQYF. The CDR3 DNA reads as TGTGCCAGCAGCCTTGGGGCAGGGGTCGAGCAGTACTTC. The variable domain in full, completed from reference TRBV7-2 and TRBJ2-7, reads GAGVSQSPSNKVTEKGKDVELRCDPISGHTALYWYRQSLGQGLEFLIYFQGNSAPDKSGLPSDRFSAERTGGSVSTLTIQRTQQEDSAVYLCASSLGAGVEQYFGPGTRLTVT.

The chain joins TRBV30 to TRBJ2-3; maybe TRBD2 (7 bases). The CDR3 contains 16 residues. Per the germline V gene, CDR1 is GTSNPN and CDR2 is SVGIG (reference sequence). V was pared by 0 bases and J by 4 bases, with 17 bases between. Here the CDR3 DNA reads TGTGCCTGGAGTGTACTCGGGGCGGGGGCCTCAGATACGCAGTATTTT. It specifies CAWSVLGAGASDTQYF.

The gene calls are TRBV7-3 and TRBJ2-2; 9 bases are shared with TRBD1. The CDR3 has 16 amino acids. CDR1 and CDR2 from the germline V gene are SGHTA and FQGTGA. After removal of 3 bases from V and 5 bases from J, the junction contained 7 bases not matched to a gene. Here the CDR3 DNA reads TGTGCCAGCAGCTTCCGAGGGGACAGGGTAACCGGGGAGCTGTTTTTT. Translating it yields CASSFRGDRVTGELFF.

The chain employs TRBV5-4 and TRBJ2-3, with D maybe TRBD2 (5 bases). Between the trimmed V and J ends, which lost 3 bases and 2 bases, there was a span of 7 bases. This CDR3 contains 13 residues. CDR1 is SGHNT and CDR2 is YYREEE in the germline V gene (reference sequence). CDR3 coding DNA: TGTGCCAGCAGCTACCGGGACACAGATACGCAGTATTTT. Its translation: CASSYRDTDTQYF.

V usage is TRBV10-3 and J usage is TRBJ2-6, with D possibly TRBD1 on 5 matching bases. Trimming pared 4 bases from V and 0 bases from J, leaving 10 bases between. Germline CDR1 is ENHRY and CDR2 is SYGVKD. This CDR3 region has 16 residues. The CDR3 sequence is CAISGQFISGANVLTF. CDR3 bases: TGTGCCATCAGTGGACAGTTTATCTCTGGGGCCAACGTCCTGACTTTC.

This clone came up a few times. The V call is TRBV6-5, the J call TRBJ2-7; D may be TRBD2 (5 bases). Deletions cut 7 bases from V and 6 bases from J, with 22 bases between. Per germline, CDR1 MNHEY and CDR2 SVGAGI. The CDR3 has 15 residues. The CDR3 DNA follows: TGTGCCAGCATCCGGACTCCGCCGGTGGCCGGCGAGCAGTACTTC. Translating it yields CASIRTPPVAGEQYF.

This chain joins TRBV30 and TRBJ2-1, with TRBD2 matching 7 bases. This CDR3 is 13 amino acids long. The germline V gene encodes CDR1 GTSNPN and CDR2 SVGIG (reference sequence). V lost 4 bases to trimming and J lost 5 bases; unmatched junction nucleotides: 5. CDR3 in amino acids: CAWTREFHNEQFF. The CDR3, as DNA: TGTGCCTGGACGCGGGAGTTCCACAATGAGCAGTTCTTC.